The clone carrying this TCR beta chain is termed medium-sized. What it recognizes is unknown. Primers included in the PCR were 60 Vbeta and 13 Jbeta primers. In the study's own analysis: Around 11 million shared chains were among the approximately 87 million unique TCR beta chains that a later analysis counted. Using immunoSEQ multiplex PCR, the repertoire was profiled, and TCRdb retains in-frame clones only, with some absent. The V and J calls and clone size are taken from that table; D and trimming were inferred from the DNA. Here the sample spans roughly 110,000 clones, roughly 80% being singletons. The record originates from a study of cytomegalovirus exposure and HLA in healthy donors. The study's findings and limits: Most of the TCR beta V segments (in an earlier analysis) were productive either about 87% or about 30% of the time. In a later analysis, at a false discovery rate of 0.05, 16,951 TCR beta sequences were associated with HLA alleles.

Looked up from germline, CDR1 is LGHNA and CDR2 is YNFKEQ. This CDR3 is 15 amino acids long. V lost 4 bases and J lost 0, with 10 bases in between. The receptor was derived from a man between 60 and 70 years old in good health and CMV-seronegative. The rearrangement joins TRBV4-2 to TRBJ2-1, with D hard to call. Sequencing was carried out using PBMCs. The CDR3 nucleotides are TGTGCCAGCAGCCTGAAGAGGAGCTCCTACAATGAGCAGTTCTTC. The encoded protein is CASSLKRSSYNEQFF.